This entry lists 14 T cell receptor beta chains sequenced from one sample in a study of cytomegalovirus exposure and HLA in healthy donors. This PCR relied on a set of 60 Vbeta primers and 13 Jbeta primers. Method: immunoSEQ multiplex PCR; TCRdb's copy keeps in-frame clones and lacks some. The sample carries about 170,000 clones, around 86% recorded once. The sequenced sample was PBMCs. These receptors were taken from a male donor in good health and CMV-seronegative.

The CDR3 nucleotides read TGTGCCAGCGGTTCTCAGGTTGTGGGCTACGAGCAGTACTTC. Amino acids: CASGSQVVGYEQYF. J is TRBJ2-7 and V is TRBV6-1, with D uncertain. Per the germline V gene, CDR1 is MNHNS and CDR2 is SASEGT. V shed 8 bases and J shed 3 bases, with 17 bases lying between them. The CDR3 loop spans 14 amino acids.

The CDR3 DNA sequence: TGTGCCTCACGACAGGACTCCTATAATTCACCCCTCCACTTT. Its translation is CASRQDSYNSPLHF. The J gene is TRBJ1-6, the V gene TRBV30, with TRBD1 as a possible D gene (6 bases). CDR1 is GTSNPN and CDR2 is SVGIG in the germline V gene (reference sequence). Trimming took off 7 bases at V and 0 bases at J, with 10 bases between the two ends. The CDR3 has 14 residues.

J is TRBJ1-4 and V is TRBV18; 8 bases agree with TRBD1. J lost 7 bases, V lost 6 bases, and 10 bases had no gene match. This CDR3 comprises 15 residues. The germline V gene has CDR1 KGHSH and CDR2 LQKENI. The CDR3 DNA is TGTGCCAGCTCTACGACAGGGGTCGGAGCTGAAAAACTGTTTTTT. As protein: CASSTTGVGAEKLFF.

V is TRBV6-4 and J is TRBJ2-1; 9 positions agree with TRBD1. Germline-derived CDR1 and CDR2 are MRHNA and SNTAGT. V was pared by 3 bases and J by 8 bases, with 8 bases of the junction left unmatched. The CDR3 extends over 15 amino acids. CDR3 sequence (DNA): TGTGCCAGCAGTGATCACCCGGGACAGGGCGATGAGCAGTTCTTC. The encoded protein is CASSDHPGQGDEQFF.

The CDR3 bases are TGTGCCAGCAGCGGCCAGACAGGGATAAACTATGGCTACACCTTC. Encoded protein: CASSGQTGINYGYTF. J is TRBJ1-2 and V is TRBV2; 7 nucleotides agree with TRBD1. There are 15 residues in the CDR3. Trimming at V came to 6 bases and at J to 2 bases, leaving 9 bases not matched to a gene. The germline V gene encodes CDR1 SNHLY and CDR2 FYNNEI.

The chain's CDR3 is CSVELADHTDTQYF. The CDR3 nucleotides read TGCAGCGTTGAGCTAGCGGACCACACAGATACGCAGTATTTT. The rearrangement links TRBV29-1 to TRBJ2-3; TRBD2 aligns across 7 bases. This CDR3 is 14 amino acids long. From germline, CDR1 is SQVTM and CDR2 ANQGSEA. With 3 bases clipped from V and 2 bases from J, the junction kept 5 bases outside the gene matches.

This clone appeared a few times. The CDR3, as DNA: TGTGCCAGCAGCTGGGGCCCTGGGGACACCGGGGAGCTGTTTTTT. Encoded protein: CASSWGPGDTGELFF. The rearrangement links TRBV5-6 to TRBJ2-2; a weak D match, TRBD1 (5 bases). The CDR3 covers 15 residues. The V and J ends lost 3 bases and 3 bases respectively, with 12 bases between them. CDR1 is SGHDT and CDR2 is YYEEEE in the germline V gene.

V is TRBV13 and J is TRBJ1-1, with D perhaps TRBD1 (6 bases). Germline CDR1 reads PRHDT; CDR2 reads FYEKMQ (reference sequence). V dropped 2 bases and J dropped 5 bases, with 24 bases sitting between them. The CDR3 length is 18 residues. The CDR3 bases are TGTGCCAGCAGCTTAAGAGTAAGGCGGGGGGCATGGAAAACTGAAGCTTTCTTT. Its translation: CASSLRVRRGAWKTEAFF.

The V gene is TRBV18, the J gene TRBJ1-6; 10 nucleotides agree with TRBD1. This CDR3 comprises 16 residues. Trimming removed 3 bases from V and 7 bases from J; junction bases left unmatched: 6. Germline lookup yields CDR1 KGHSH and CDR2 LQKENI. The CDR3 is CASSPLGTGDNSPLHF. DNA of the CDR3: TGTGCCAGCTCACCTCTCGGGACAGGGGACAATTCACCCCTCCACTTT.

The chain is built from TRBV5-1 and TRBJ1-1; D is undetermined. This CDR3 comprises 14 residues. Trimming pared 2 bases from V and 4 bases from J, leaving 12 bases between. Germline CDR1 is SGHRS and CDR2 is YFSETQ. The CDR3 DNA reads as TGCGCCAGCAGCTTACAGACACATGGCACTGAAGCTTTCTTT. Protein: CASSLQTHGTEAFF.

The rearrangement joins TRBV2 to TRBJ1-6; 8 bases are a match to TRBD1. J was trimmed by 6 bases and V by 7 bases; bases with no gene match: 8. This CDR3 is built from 15 residues. The V gene's germline CDR1 is SNHLY and CDR2 FYNNEI. CDR3 sequence (DNA): TGTGCCAGCATCCTGGACAGGGCCGGTAATTCACCCCTCCACTTT. Residues: CASILDRAGNSPLHF.

The chain recombines TRBV11-2 with TRBJ2-7; 8 nucleotides align to TRBD1. The trim removed 5 bases at V and 3 bases at J, leaving 6 bases unmatched. The CDR3 runs to 14 residues. Germline CDR1 SGHAT, CDR2 FQNNGV. This chain's CDR3 is CASSPFRGLYEQYF. CDR3 bases: TGTGCCAGCAGCCCTTTCAGGGGGCTCTACGAGCAGTACTTC.

The chain uses TRBV4-3 and TRBJ1-3, with D tentatively TRBD1 (5 bases). The length of the CDR3 is 17 residues. Trimming left V 2 bases short and J 4 bases short, with 18 bases between. Per the germline V gene, CDR1 is LGHNA and CDR2 is YSLEER. For the CDR3, the DNA is TGCGCCAGCAGCCAACTCCCAGCGGGACGGGGAGGAAACACCATATATTTT. Translating gives CASSQLPAGRGGNTIYF.

The chain is built from TRBV19 and TRBJ1-3; TRBD1 agrees at 8 bases. The germline V gene encodes CDR1 LNHDA and CDR2 SQIVND (reference sequence). J lost 0 bases, V lost 5 bases, and 3 bases had no gene match. The CDR3 is 15 amino acids. CDR3 DNA sequence: TGTGCCAGTAGTCCGACAGGGGACTCTGGAAACACCATATATTTT. Encoded protein: CASSPTGDSGNTIYF.